The clone carrying this T cell receptor beta chain was detected only a few times. The CDR3 loop spans 15 amino acids. With V trimmed by 5 bases and J by 2 bases, 9 bases remained unmatched. The germline CDR1 and CDR2 sequences are SEHNR and FQNEAQ (reference sequence). This specimen comes from a study of T-cell memory formation after mild COVID-19. TCRdb recomputed calls from the 5' RACE reads with MiXCR, one row per CDR3 protein. Among 95,000 to 120,000 distinct CDR3 sequences listed, 22% were seen once. The receptor's source is a man between 18 and 29 years old who had mild COVID-19 (a few samples of this study predate the infection). Cell type and time point are not known. The sample consisted of PBMCs or a T cell subset sorted from them (not recorded which). This sequence joins TRBV7-9 and TRBJ2-7, with 7 nucleotides matching TRBD2. As DNA, the CDR3 is TGTGCCAGCAGCGGGGAGGGGCAGCCGACCTACGAGCAGTACGTC. This translates into CASSGEGQPTYEQYV.